This T cell receptor (beta chain) was captured in a study of CD8 T cells in ankylosing spondylitis. Regarding the study as a whole: It was reported that disease-linked clones were significantly enriched in matched ankylosing spondylitis synovial fluid. Researchers report that disease-linked clones proved CD8+ and relatively rare in peripheral blood. Several highly homologous variants formed a TCR beta motif that appeared characteristic of ankylosing spondylitis blood.

This clonotype was counted at least ten times. What it binds is unknown. Making the TCR beta libraries involved quantitative 5'-RACE with molecular barcodes. TCRdb itself ran the 5' RACE reads through MiXCR, one entry per CDR3 protein. The table has roughly 180,000 distinct CDR3 sequences, just over 9.5% seen once; the top ten hold roughly 16%. The CDR3 spans 15 residues. Germline CDR1 ENHRY, CDR2 SYGVKD. V was cut by 5 bases and J by 6 bases, with 17 bases left in between. Sequencing used blood, either unsorted or a sorted T cell fraction (not recorded which). The chain carries TRBV10-3 and TRBJ2-1; a possible D gene is TRBD2 (6 bases). The clonotype comes from a female donor with ankylosing spondylitis or in good health (not recorded which). The CDR3 spells CAISSGPRELNEQFF. The CDR3 DNA reads TGTGCCATCAGTAGCGGCCCCCGGGAGCTCAATGAGCAGTTCTTC.